The source of this T cell receptor (beta chain) is a study of response to subunit inactivated influenza vaccine. Study-level results: There was a suggestion from the authors that each seasonal influenza vaccination recruits few new T cells.

TCRdb analysed the RT-PCR reads with MiXCR anew, one entry per CDR3 protein. The sample records about 500,000 distinct CDR3 sequences, 16% being singletons. On this clonotype itself: The antigen remains undetermined.

V lost 5 bases to trimming and J lost 0 bases, with 20 bases between them. The CDR3 has 18 amino acids. In germline, CDR1 is MNHEY, CDR2 SMNVEV (reference sequence). The chain recombines TRBV27 with TRBJ1-5; TRBD1 is a possible D gene (5 bases). Specimen: CD4+ T cells sorted from PBMCs, collected around 2 years after vaccination. The clonotype originates from a man between 50 and 75 years old who received an inactivated influenza vaccine. In nucleotides, the CDR3 is TGTGCCAGCAGTCCTCTGCAGGGTACGTCATATAGCAATCAGCCCCAGCATTTT. It translates to CASSPLQGTSYSNQPQHF.